These 26 T cell receptor beta chains were sequenced from one sample in a study of cytotoxic CD8 clonotypes in ibrutinib-treated CLL. The protocol was immunoSEQ multiplex PCR, while the TCRdb copy is restricted to in-frame clones and leaves out a portion. The sample has about 160,000 clones; 81% are singletons. The sequencing used PBMCs, collected after 12 months of ibrutinib treatment. The receptor set was obtained from a human donor with chronic lymphocytic leukemia.

The chain uses TRBV7-2 and TRBJ1-3; tentative D call: TRBD1 (6 bases). Germline CDR1 is SGHTA and CDR2 is FQGNSA. CDR3 length: 14 residues. V was cut by 5 bases and J by 3 bases, with 11 bases left in between. CDR3 protein: CASSTPGVGNTIYF. Here the CDR3 DNA reads TGTGCCAGCAGCACACCAGGGGTTGGAAACACCATATATTTT.

The chain joins TRBV7-8 to TRBJ1-5, with D possibly TRBD1 on 6 matching bases. CDR3 length equals 15 residues. Germline loops: CDR1 SGHVS, CDR2 FQNEAQ. The V gene lost 1 base and the J gene lost 4 bases, with 11 bases spanning the gap. The CDR3 bases are TGTGCCAGCAGCTTAGTAGGGGGACGGAATCAGCCCCAGCATTTT. Encoded protein: CASSLVGGRNQPQHF.

This chain joins TRBV7-2 and TRBJ1-2; D remains unclear. V gave up 2 bases and J gave up 0 bases, with 7 bases separating them. The CDR3 has 14 amino acids. CDR1 and CDR2 from the germline V gene are SGHTA and FQGNSA. In nucleotides, the CDR3 is TGTGCCAGCAGCTTAACACCTCCTAACTATGGCTACACCTTC. Amino acids: CASSLTPPNYGYTF.

This chain joins TRBV9 and TRBJ2-5; maybe TRBD2 (6 bases). Deletions cut 0 bases from V and 4 bases from J, with 19 bases between. Looked up from germline, CDR1 is SGDLS and CDR2 is YYNGEE. This CDR3 comprises 17 residues. CDR3 amino acids: CASSVVSFLANRETQYF. CDR3 sequence (DNA): TGTGCCAGCAGCGTAGTATCTTTCCTAGCGAACCGAGAGACCCAGTACTTC.

The chain couples TRBV5-1 to TRBJ2-1, with TRBD2 matching 11 bases. Trimming took 1 base from V and 3 from J; bases not matched to a gene: 0. The germline V gene has CDR1 SGHRS and CDR2 YFSETQ. This CDR3 region has 15 residues. CDR3 DNA sequence: TGCGCCAGCAGCTTGACTAGCGGGGGCTACAATGAGCAGTTCTTC. It encodes CASSLTSGGYNEQFF. Together with reference TRBV5-1 and TRBJ2-1, the CDR3 gives the full variable domain: KAGVTQTPRYLIKTRGQQVTLSCSPISGHRSVSWYQQTPGQGLQFLFEYFSETQRNKGNFPGRFSGRQFSNSRSEMNVSTLELGDSALYLCASSLTSGGYNEQFFGPGTRLTVL.

The rearrangement links TRBV9 to TRBJ1-5; TRBD1 aligns across 12 bases. The junction had 2 bases not matched to a gene; V was cut back by 3 bases and J by 1 base. Germline assignment: CDR1 SGDLS and CDR2 YYNGEE. The CDR3 extends over 16 amino acids. The chain's CDR3 is CASSEGQGASNQPQHF. DNA of the CDR3: TGTGCCAGCAGCGAGGGACAGGGGGCGAGCAATCAGCCCCAGCATTTT.

J is TRBJ1-5 and V is TRBV7-9; D possibly corresponds to TRBD1 (5 bases). V lost 4 bases and J lost 4, with 20 bases in between. This CDR3 has 17 residues. Looked up from germline, CDR1 is SEHNR and CDR2 is FQNEAQ (reference sequence). The CDR3 is CASSSVGPKRTNQPQHF. The CDR3 bases are TGTGCCAGCAGCTCTGTGGGGCCGAAAAGGACTAATCAGCCCCAGCATTTT. The full variable domain, in which reference TRBV7-9 and TRBJ1-5 provide the parts outside the CDR3, is DTGVSQNPRHKITKRGQNVTFRCDPISEHNRLYWYRQTLGQGPEFLTYFQNEAQLEKSRLLSDRFSAERPKGSFSTLEIQRTEQGDSAMYLCASSSVGPKRTNQPQHFGDGTRLSIL.

The chain couples TRBV5-6 to TRBJ1-2; 7 nucleotides align to TRBD1. The junction had 5 bases not matched to a gene; V was cut back by 1 base and J by 8 bases. CDR1 is SGHDT and CDR2 is YYEEEE in the germline V gene. The CDR3 runs to 13 residues. In DNA form, the CDR3 reads TGTGCCAGCAGCTTGTTCGACAGGGACGGCTACACCTTC. Encoded protein: CASSLFDRDGYTF.

The gene calls are TRBV18 and TRBJ2-2; 9 positions match TRBD1. J lost 7 bases, V lost 3 bases, and 6 bases had no gene match. Per germline, CDR1 KGHSH and CDR2 LQKENI. The CDR3 is made up of 15 amino acids. The CDR3 region is CASSPGQGGRGELFF. CDR3 in DNA: TGTGCCAGCTCACCGGGACAGGGAGGCCGCGGGGAGCTGTTTTTT.

This clone was detected once. The chain recombines TRBV5-4 with TRBJ2-3; D perhaps matches TRBD1 (7 bases). The CDR3 is 14 amino acids. Germline CDR1 reads SGHNT; CDR2 reads YYREEE (reference sequence). With 0 bases removed from V and 9 bases from J, the gap between germline ends came to 14 bases. The CDR3, as DNA: TGTGCCAGCAGCTTGGGGCAGGGGGGTATGACGCAGTATTTT. Translation gives CASSLGQGGMTQYF.

The genes are TRBV4-1 and TRBJ1-5; D perhaps matches TRBD1 (5 bases). Trimming shortened V by 6 bases and J by 11 bases, and 26 bases separated the two germline ends. CDR1 and CDR2 (germline): MGHRA, YSYEKL. This CDR3 region has 16 residues. The CDR3 region has the DNA TGCGCCAGCAGTCCACTGATCGGGGGAGCCTCCGAGGCCCAGCATTTT. Its translation: CASSPLIGGASEAQHF.

The rearrangement joins TRBV28 to TRBJ2-1; weak D call: TRBD1 (6 bases). The length of the CDR3 is 12 residues. Trimming took off 4 bases at V and 8 bases at J, with 9 bases between the two ends. The V gene's germline CDR1 is MDHEN and CDR2 SYDVKM. Written as DNA, the CDR3 is TGTGCCAGCAGTTCACAGGGCGATGAGCAGTTCTTC. As protein: CASSSQGDEQFF.

The chain uses TRBV19 and TRBJ1-5; D remains ambiguous. This CDR3 contains 14 residues. V lost 7 bases, J lost 0 bases, and 10 bases lay in between. Germline CDR1 and CDR2: LNHDA and SQIVND (reference sequence). CDR3 nucleotide sequence: TGTGCCAGTACGTGGGGTAGTAGCAATCAGCCCCAGCATTTT. This translates into CASTWGSSNQPQHF.

J is TRBJ2-7 and V is TRBV5-1; TRBD1 matches at 9 bases. The CDR3 consists of 14 residues. CDR1 and CDR2 from the germline V gene are SGHRS and YFSETQ. The J segment lost 1 base and the V segment lost 4 bases, leaving 3 bases of the junction unmatched. The CDR3: CASSMGQGSYEQYF. The CDR3, as DNA: TGCGCCAGCAGCATGGGACAGGGTTCCTACGAGCAGTACTTC.

CDR3 in amino acids: CASSLLASGTDTQYF. CDR3 DNA: TGTGCCAGCAGCTTACTCGCTAGCGGCACAGATACGCAGTATTTT. The chain is built from TRBV7-3 and TRBJ2-3; D is possibly TRBD2 (6 bases). Trimming shortened V by 2 bases and J by 1 base, and 10 bases separated the two germline ends. CDR1 and CDR2 (germline): SGHTA, FQGTGA. The CDR3 is made up of 15 amino acids. Together with reference TRBV7-3 and TRBJ2-3, the CDR3 gives the full variable domain: GAGVSQTPSNKVTEKGKYVELRCDPISGHTALYWYRQSLGQGPEFLIYFQGTGAADDSGLPNDRFFAVRPEGSVSTLKIQRTERGDSAVYLCASSLLASGTDTQYFGPGTRLTVL.

CDR3 protein: CASSFGQGRRTQYF. The CDR3 DNA reads TGTGCCAGCAGCTTCGGGCAGGGGCGGCGGACCCAGTACTTC. The V gene is TRBV7-9, the J gene TRBJ2-5; the D gene is possibly TRBD1 (6 bases). The CDR3 spans 14 residues. V shed 3 bases and J shed 7 bases, with 15 bases lying between them. Germline V CDR1 and CDR2: SEHNR, FQNEAQ (reference sequence).

This chain links TRBV15 with TRBJ1-1; D is undetermined. This CDR3 has 13 residues. V lost 8 bases and J 2 bases, leaving 12 bases between the germline ends. The germline V gene has CDR1 LNHNV and CDR2 YYDKDF (reference sequence). The CDR3 coding sequence is TGTGCCACCGCCTTGACGGAAAACACTGAAGCTTTCTTT. It yields the protein CATALTENTEAFF. Variable domain in full (rest from reference TRBV15 and TRBJ1-1): DAMVIQNPRYQVTQFGKPVTLSCSQTLNHNVMYWYQQKSSQAPKLLFHYYDKDFNNEADTPDNFQSRRPNTSFCFLDIRSPGLGDTAMYLCATALTENTEAFFGQGTRLTVV.

The V call is TRBV5-4, the J call TRBJ2-6, with D maybe TRBD1 (6 bases). There are 15 residues in the CDR3. V was cut by 2 bases and J by 2 bases, with 8 bases left in between. Germline CDR1 and CDR2: SGHNT and YYREEE (reference sequence). CDR3 protein: CASSLQGPGANVLTF. CDR3 sequence (DNA): TGTGCCAGCAGCTTACAGGGACCTGGGGCCAACGTCCTGACTTTC.

This clone has just a few counts. The chain employs TRBV20-1 and TRBJ2-4; D is ambiguous. CDR1 is DFQATT, CDR2 SNEGSKA, per germline (reference sequence). Trimming took 5 bases from V and 12 from J, leaving 14 bases between them. The CDR3 sequence is 11 residues long. The CDR3 spells CSAYEAYHQYF. Here the CDR3 DNA reads TGCAGTGCTTACGAGGCCTACCATCAGTACTTC.

The chain uses TRBV29-1 and TRBJ2-1; possible D gene TRBD2, 5 bases. CDR3 size: 13 residues. V dropped 5 bases and J dropped 4 bases, with 12 bases sitting between them. In germline, CDR1 is SQVTM, CDR2 ANQGSEA. CDR3 protein: CSVKSGLYNEQFF. The CDR3 region has the DNA TGCAGCGTTAAAAGCGGATTATACAATGAGCAGTTCTTC.

The CDR3 sequence: CASSLRGTVNTGELFF. The CDR3 nucleotides are TGTGCCAGCAGCTTAAGGGGGACGGTTAACACCGGGGAGCTGTTTTTT. The chain employs TRBV7-2 and TRBJ2-2; a possible D gene is TRBD1 (6 bases). In germline, CDR1 is SGHTA, CDR2 FQGNSA. V lost 2 bases to trimming and J lost 2 bases, with 12 bases between them. The CDR3 has 16 amino acids.

The rearrangement links TRBV4-3 to TRBJ2-7; D uncertain. Germline CDR1 and CDR2: LGHNA and YSLEER. Trimming pared 0 bases from V and 1 base from J, leaving 10 bases between. The CDR3 is 15 residues long. CDR3 loop: CASSQEPGSSYEQYF. The CDR3, as DNA: TGCGCCAGCAGCCAAGAGCCAGGCAGTTCCTACGAGCAGTACTTC.

The chain is built from TRBV10-3 and TRBJ1-1; D uncertain. V dropped 7 bases and J dropped 0 bases, with 9 bases sitting between them. This CDR3 is 13 amino acids long. Germline V gene lookup returns CDR1 ENHRY and CDR2 SYGVKD. DNA for the CDR3: TGTGCCATCACCGGCGACATGAACACTGAAGCTTTCTTT. Translation: CAITGDMNTEAFF.

This chain uses TRBV19 with TRBJ2-5; the D gene is possibly TRBD1 (6 bases). Germline V lookup: CDR1 LNHDA, CDR2 SQIVND (reference sequence). The CDR3 consists of 16 residues. V was pared by 5 bases and J by 2 bases, with 18 bases between. CDR3 sequence (DNA): TGTGCCAGTAGTCCCCCGGGACATCTCGCTCAAGAGACCCAGTACTTC. Its translation: CASSPPGHLAQETQYF.

The chain links TRBV28 to TRBJ1-2, with a possible D match to TRBD1 (6 bases). Germline V gene sequence: CDR1 MDHEN, CDR2 SYDVKM. With 6 bases removed from V and 8 bases from J, the gap between germline ends came to 16 bases. The CDR3 has 13 residues. DNA for the CDR3: TGTGCCAGCAGAACCTCCGGGACACTAGGCTACACCTTC. Encoded protein: CASRTSGTLGYTF.

The chain is built from TRBV19 and TRBJ1-2; TRBD1 is a possible D gene (6 bases). The ends were cut back, 6 bases at V and 3 bases at J, with 11 bases in the middle. In germline, CDR1 is LNHDA, CDR2 SQIVND (reference sequence). CDR3 length equals 13 residues. CDR3 sequence reads: CASSRGTDYGYTF. The CDR3 DNA reads as TGTGCCAGTAGCAGGGGCACGGACTATGGCTACACCTTC.